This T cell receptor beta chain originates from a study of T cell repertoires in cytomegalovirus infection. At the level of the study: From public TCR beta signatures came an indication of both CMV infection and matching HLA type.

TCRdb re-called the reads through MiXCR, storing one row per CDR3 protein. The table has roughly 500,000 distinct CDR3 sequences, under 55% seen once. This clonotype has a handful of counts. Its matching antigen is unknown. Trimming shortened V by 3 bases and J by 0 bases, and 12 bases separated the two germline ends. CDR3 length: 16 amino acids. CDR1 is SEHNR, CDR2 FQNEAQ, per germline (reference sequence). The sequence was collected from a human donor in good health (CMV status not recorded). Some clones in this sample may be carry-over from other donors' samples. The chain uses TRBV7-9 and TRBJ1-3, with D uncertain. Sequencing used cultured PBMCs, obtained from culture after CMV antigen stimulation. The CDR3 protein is CASSLSRVISGNTIYF. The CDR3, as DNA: TGTGCCAGCAGCTTGTCGCGGGTAATCTCTGGAAACACCATATATTTT.